This T cell receptor beta chain originates from a study of cytomegalovirus exposure and HLA in healthy donors. Study conclusions and caveats: Later analysis placed DRB1 highest and HLA-C lowest in TCR association rates, which differed by HLA locus.

A multiplex PCR was run with 60 Vbeta primers and 13 Jbeta primers. Sequenced by immunoSEQ multiplex PCR; TCRdb stores in-frame clones only, minus some. The data hold some 140,000 clones, with around 83% observed a single time. The V gene's germline CDR1 is SEHNR and CDR2 FQNEAQ (reference sequence). The CDR3 spans 14 residues. V was shortened by 4 bases and J by 4 bases, with 12 bases between the two germline ends. In regard to this clone: Its antigen remains unidentified.

The V gene is TRBV7-9, the J gene TRBJ2-3; maybe TRBD2 (6 bases). The sample comprised PBMCs. The TCR originated in a male donor in good health and CMV-seropositive. This CDR3 reads CASSWAGSSDTQYF. DNA for the CDR3: TGTGCCAGCAGCTGGGCGGGGAGTTCAGATACGCAGTATTTT.